Presented here are 9 T cell receptor beta chains from one specimen sequenced in a study of OX40 agonist ivuxolimab in advanced cancers. The assay was immunoSEQ multiplex PCR, and TCRdb's table has in-frame clones only and misses some. This sample carries about 48,000 clones, approximately 86% of them seen once, and the ten largest clones take 1.5% to 2%. The specimen was CD4+ or CD8+ T cells sorted from blood, collected in a trial of the OX40 agonist ivuxolimab. The receptors were gathered from an adult with an advanced solid tumor such as melanoma, head and neck, liver or kidney cancer.

This clone was seen only once. This chain joins TRBV6-5 and TRBJ1-1; D not resolved. Germline V gene sequence: CDR1 MNHEY, CDR2 SVGAGI. The CDR3 is made up of 13 amino acids. V shed 4 bases and J shed 4 bases, with 10 bases lying between them. The CDR3 DNA is TGTGCCAGCAGTTCCTACCGTCCCACTGAAGCTTTCTTT. This translates into CASSSYRPTEAFF.

This chain connects TRBV5-1 to TRBJ1-3; D unclear. Germline V gene lookup returns CDR1 SGHRS and CDR2 YFSETQ. CDR3 length: 13 residues. With 4 bases removed from V and 0 bases from J, the gap between germline ends came to 5 bases. In nucleotides, the CDR3 is TGCGCCAGCAGCGGGAGCTCTGGAAACACCATATATTTT. This encodes CASSGSSGNTIYF. The whole variable domain, filled in from reference TRBV5-1 and TRBJ1-3, reads KAGVTQTPRYLIKTRGQQVTLSCSPISGHRSVSWYQQTPGQGLQFLFEYFSETQRNKGNFPGRFSGRQFSNSRSEMNVSTLELGDSALYLCASSGSSGNTIYFGEGSWLTVV.

The chain links TRBV25-1 to TRBJ2-3, with 11 bases lining up with TRBD2. Germline lookup yields CDR1 MGHDK and CDR2 SYGVNS. Trimming removed 4 bases from V and 1 base from J; junction bases left unmatched: 1. This CDR3 contains 15 residues. CDR3 amino acids: CASSAGLAGTDTQYF. The CDR3 DNA reads as TGTGCCAGCAGTGCGGGACTAGCGGGCACAGATACGCAGTATTTT.

The chain carries TRBV4-2 and TRBJ2-3; D ambiguous. The CDR3 totals 12 residues. The V gene's germline CDR1 is LGHNA and CDR2 YNFKEQ. Trimming left V 3 bases short and J 2 bases short, with 3 bases between. CDR3 coding DNA: TGTGCCAGCAGCCACTTCACAGATACGCAGTATTTT. Translating it yields CASSHFTDTQYF.

The chain uses TRBV25-1 and TRBJ2-7, with 9 bases that match TRBD1. The CDR3 has 13 amino acids. The ends lost 1 base at V and 8 bases at J; junction bases unmatched: 3. Germline lookup yields CDR1 MGHDK and CDR2 SYGVNS. CDR3 sequence: CASSELGQGQQYF. The CDR3 DNA follows: TGTGCCAGCAGTGAATTGGGACAGGGTCAGCAGTACTTC.

A few counts support this clone. The V gene is TRBV6-1, the J gene TRBJ1-1; D is unresolved. Trimming removed 1 base at V and 5 bases at J, with 14 bases between. The V gene's germline CDR1 is MNHNS and CDR2 SASEGT. There are 15 residues in the CDR3. The DNA for the CDR3 is TGTGCCAGCAGTGAAGTAGTTACCGCGTATACTGAAGCTTTCTTT. Its protein is CASSEVVTAYTEAFF.

V and J are TRBV6-6 and TRBJ1-2, with TRBD1 matching over 8 bases. J was trimmed by 5 bases and V by 8 bases; bases with no gene match: 10. Per germline, CDR1 MNHNY and CDR2 SVGAGI (reference sequence). The CDR3 runs 14 residues. CDR3 coding DNA: TGTGCCAGCCAGGGGCGACAGGGGAGATATGGCTACACCTTC. Protein: CASQGRQGRYGYTF.

This rearrangement joins TRBV11-1 to TRBJ1-1; D perhaps matches TRBD1 (6 bases). This CDR3 comprises 13 residues. Germline V gene lookup returns CDR1 SGHAT and CDR2 FQDESV (reference sequence). V gave up 5 bases and J gave up 5 bases, with 12 bases separating them. CDR3 bases: TGTGCCAGCAGCCTGAACAGGGAAACTGAAGCTTTCTTT. Its translation is CASSLNRETEAFF.

The chain links TRBV30 to TRBJ1-4; TRBD1 matches 8 bases. Germline values: CDR1 GTSNPN, CDR2 SVGIG (reference sequence). Trimming at V came to 0 bases and at J to 3 bases, leaving 3 bases not matched to a gene. The CDR3 loop spans 15 amino acids. The CDR3 loop is CAWSVQTGANEKLFF. CDR3 sequence (DNA): TGTGCCTGGAGTGTACAGACAGGGGCTAATGAAAAACTGTTTTTT.